This T cell receptor (beta chain) was found in a study of beta chain features in type 1 diabetes. General study points: Sequencing the cDNA could make cells with high TCR expression show up more than they should. More deletions and fewer insertions at VDJ junctions were seen in type 1 diabetes patients.

A CD45RO/CCR7/CD25/CD127/CD95/CD27 panel sorted naive, central memory, regulatory and stem cell-like memory CD4+ cells. Concerning this clone itself: Its antigen is undetermined.

The CDR3 runs 10 residues. V shed 11 bases and J shed 7 bases, with 9 bases lying between them. cDNA synthesis used the whole RNA isolate, giving expressed TCRB sequences. Measured with immunoSEQ multiplex PCR; TCRdb has only the in-frame clones, and not every one. The sample lists a few hundred thousand clones, around 19% occurring once. Sequencing was done on a sample of naive CD4+ T cells from blood. This receptor was taken from a woman between 18 and 29 years old in good health. This sequence joins TRBV23-1 and TRBJ2-1, with a weak D call TRBD2 (5 bases). TRBV23-1 qualifies as an ORF whose function is uncertain. CDR3 protein: CASPGNEQFF. CDR3 nucleotides: TGCGCCTCCCCGGGGAATGAGCAGTTCTTC.